This T cell receptor (beta chain) appears in the sequencing data of a study of CD8 T cells in Susac syndrome. Each Susac syndrome patient had definite or probable disease by recently defined criteria. TEMRA cells were FACS-enriched, while CD8+ and CD4+ T cells were negatively isolated. Notes on the study in general: Clonal expansion was not observed in the Susac syndrome CD4+ T cell repertoires.

It was with random hexamers that about 0.45 to 1 ug RNA was reverse transcribed. From the immunoSEQ multiplex PCR reads, TCRdb called clonotypes with MiXCR, one entry per CDR3 protein. This table has some 200,000 distinct CDR3 sequences, more than 90% appearing once. The germline V gene has CDR1 SGHDN and CDR2 FVKESK. Trimming took off 1 base at V and 5 bases at J, with 18 bases between the two ends. The CDR3 spans 16 residues. Details on this clonotype: Its antigen is undetermined.

V usage is TRBV14 and J usage is TRBJ2-7; possibly TRBD2 for D (5 bases). The origin of this receptor is a human donor with Susac syndrome. The material sequenced was CD4+ T cells from PBMCs. CDR3 DNA: TGTGCCAGCAGCCAAGCGGGGAAAGTTTCGGGAAACGAGCAGTACTTC. It translates to CASSQAGKVSGNEQYF.